This T cell receptor beta chain is drawn from a study of T cells after yellow fever vaccination. Template switching with 5'RACE generated the TCR cDNA and added a universal primer site and UMIs. From the 5' RACE reads, TCRdb called clonotypes with MiXCR, one entry per CDR3 protein. The sample lists 500,000 to 650,000 distinct CDR3 sequences; approximately 13% were seen once. For this clonotype: Its antigen is currently unknown.

Trimming stripped 4 bases from V and 5 bases from J, with 15 bases between. The germline V gene encodes CDR1 SGHRS and CDR2 YFSETQ. The CDR3 sequence is 15 residues long. The study, taken as a whole, reports: A large majority of primary-vaccination clones showed up again after the booster (roughly 95% CD4, 75% to 90% CD8). FACS-sorted repertoires could contain abundant clonotypes contaminating from the bulk population. A secondary response was less intense yet reached its peak sooner, at day 5 versus 15.

This clonotype originated in a man aged 25-40 years who received the YFV17D yellow fever vaccine. The source was PBMCs, collected on the day of the yellow fever booster vaccination. The chain recombines TRBV5-1 with TRBJ2-2; D may be TRBD2 (5 bases). CDR3 DNA sequence: TGCGCCAGCAGCAAGGCGGGCCCCTTAACCGGGGAGCTGTTTTTT. Amino acids: CASSKAGPLTGELFF.